The sequence of this T cell receptor beta chain was determined in a study of CD8+ T cells in alopecia areata. RNA extraction was followed by reverse transcription into cDNA, which acted as the sequencing template. Measured with immunoSEQ multiplex PCR; TCRdb has only the in-frame clones, and not every one. The sample has about 130,000 clones; roughly 61% are singletons. V was clipped by 6 bases and J by 1 base, with 13 bases between them. CDR1 is MNHEY and CDR2 is SVGAGI in the germline V gene. CDR3 length: 15 residues. The chain couples TRBV6-5 to TRBJ1-5; D gene ambiguous. This specimen consisted of CD4+ T cells sorted from blood, obtained at week 0. This TCR was recovered from a human donor with alopecia areata. The CDR3 reads CASSETGVSNQPQHF. Written as DNA, the CDR3 is TGTGCCAGCAGCGAAACCGGCGTAAGCAATCAGCCCCAGCATTTT.